This T cell receptor beta chain was recorded in a study of cytomegalovirus exposure and HLA in healthy donors. Sequencing used immunoSEQ multiplex PCR; TCRdb keeps in-frame clones, though not all of them. The table shows some 320,000 clones, with roughly 87% occurring only once. The study's findings and limits: Cytomegalovirus association was listed for around 170 TCR beta chains.

In the case of this clone: Antigen: not known. Other DNA sequences in this sample translate to the same CDR3.

The junction had 3 bases not matched to a gene; V was cut back by 4 bases and J by 2 bases. The CDR3 covers 14 residues. Germline V lookup: CDR1 SGDLS, CDR2 YYNGEE. J is TRBJ2-7 and V is TRBV9; 10 nucleotides align to TRBD1. Sample: PBMCs. This TCR derives from a woman younger than 45 in good health and CMV-seropositive. As DNA, the CDR3 is TGTGCCAGCAGCCCAGGGACAGGGGCCTACGAGCAGTACTTC. It codes for CASSPGTGAYEQYF.